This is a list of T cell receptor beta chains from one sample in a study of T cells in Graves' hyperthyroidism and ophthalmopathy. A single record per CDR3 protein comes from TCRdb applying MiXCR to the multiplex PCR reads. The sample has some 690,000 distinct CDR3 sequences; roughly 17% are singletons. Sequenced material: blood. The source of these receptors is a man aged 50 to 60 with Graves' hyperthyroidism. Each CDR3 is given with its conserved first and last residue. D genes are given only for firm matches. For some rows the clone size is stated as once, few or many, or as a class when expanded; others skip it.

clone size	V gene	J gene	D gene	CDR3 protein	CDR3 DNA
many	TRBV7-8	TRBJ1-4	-	CASSFRRATNEKLFF	TGTGCCAGCAGCTTCCGGAGAGCAACTAATGAAAAACTGTTTTTT
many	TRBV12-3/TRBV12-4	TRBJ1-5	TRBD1	CASSLGQGVLGNQPQHF	TGTGCCAGCAGTTTAGGACAGGGGGTTTTAGGCAATCAGCCCCAGCATTTT
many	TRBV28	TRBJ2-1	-	CASAALEDTSYNEQFF	TGTGCCAGCGCCGCCCTTGAGGACACCTCCTACAATGAGCAGTTCTTC
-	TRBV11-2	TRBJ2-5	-	CASRSGGPAGETQYF	TGTGCCAGCAGATCCGGGGGCCCCGCAGGGGAGACCCAGTACTTC
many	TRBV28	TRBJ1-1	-	CASSLGQASEAFF	TGTGCCAGCAGTTTAGGGCAGGCGAGTGAAGCTTTCTTT
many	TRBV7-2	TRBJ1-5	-	CASSLGHYQPQHF	TGTGCCAGCAGCTTAGGTCACTATCAGCCCCAGCATTTT
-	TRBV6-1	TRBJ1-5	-	CASRSGGSNQPQHF	TGTGCCAGCAGGTCGGGGGGCTCGAATCAGCCCCAGCATTTT
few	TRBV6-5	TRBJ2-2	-	CASSYSKRQGLNTGELFF	TGTGCCAGCAGTTACTCGAAAAGGCAGGGGTTGAACACCGGGGAGCTGTTTTTT
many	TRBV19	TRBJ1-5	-	CASSIRDTEDQPQHF	TGTGCCAGTAGTATCAGGGATACGGAGGATCAGCCCCAGCATTTT
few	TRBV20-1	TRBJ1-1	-	CSATLFGRLNTEAFF	TGCAGTGCCACCCTCTTTGGCAGATTGAACACTGAAGCTTTCTTT
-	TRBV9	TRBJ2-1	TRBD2	CASSVGTSIINEQFF	TGTGCCAGCAGCGTTGGGACTAGCATAATTAATGAGCAGTTCTTC